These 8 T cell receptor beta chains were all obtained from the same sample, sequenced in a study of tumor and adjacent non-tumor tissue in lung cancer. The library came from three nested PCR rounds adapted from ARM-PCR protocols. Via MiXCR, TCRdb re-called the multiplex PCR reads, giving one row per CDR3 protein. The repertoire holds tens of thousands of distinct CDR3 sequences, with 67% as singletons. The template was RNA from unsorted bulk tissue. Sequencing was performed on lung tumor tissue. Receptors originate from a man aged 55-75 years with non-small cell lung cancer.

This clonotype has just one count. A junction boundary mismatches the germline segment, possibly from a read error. This CDR3 reads CASNQLISVYNEQFF. CDR3 bases: TGCGCCAGCAACCAATTAATAAGTGTCTACAATGAGCAGTTCTTC. This chain joins TRBV4-3 and TRBJ2-1, with D unresolved. Per the germline V gene, CDR1 is LGHNA and CDR2 is YSLEER. The CDR3 contains 15 residues.

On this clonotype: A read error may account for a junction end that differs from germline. The CDR3 loop reads CDSTRDRSPVNYGYTF. The CDR3 DNA is TGTGACAGCACCAGGGACAGGAGTCCCGTCAACTATGGCTACACCTTT. This chain links TRBV6-1 with TRBJ1-2; 8 nucleotides match TRBD1. The germline CDR1 and CDR2 sequences are MNHNS and SASEGT. The CDR3 consists of 16 residues.

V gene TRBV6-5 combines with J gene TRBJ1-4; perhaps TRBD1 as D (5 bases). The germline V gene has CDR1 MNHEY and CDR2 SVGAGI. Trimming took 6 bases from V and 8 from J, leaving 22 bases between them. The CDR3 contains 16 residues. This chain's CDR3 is CASSYSLGIGTEKLFF. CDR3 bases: TGTGCCAGCAGCTATAGCCTCGGGATAGGGACCGAAAAACTGTTTTTT.

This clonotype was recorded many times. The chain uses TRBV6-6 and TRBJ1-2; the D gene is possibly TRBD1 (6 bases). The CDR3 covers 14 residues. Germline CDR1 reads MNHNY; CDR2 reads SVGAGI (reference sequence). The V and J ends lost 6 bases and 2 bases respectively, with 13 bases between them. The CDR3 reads CASRKGDSNYGYTF. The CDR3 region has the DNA TGTGCCAGCAGAAAGGGGGATTCCAACTATGGCTACACCTTC.

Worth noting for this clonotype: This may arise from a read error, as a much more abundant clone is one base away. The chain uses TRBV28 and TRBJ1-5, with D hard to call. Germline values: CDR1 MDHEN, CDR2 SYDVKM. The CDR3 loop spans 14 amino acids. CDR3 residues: CTSSFRQPDQPQHF. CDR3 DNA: TGTACCAGCAGTTTTCGGCAGCCAGATCAGCCCCAGCATTTT. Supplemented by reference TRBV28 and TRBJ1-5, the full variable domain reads DVKVTQSSRYLVKRTGEKVFLECVQDMDHENMFWYRQDPGLGLRLIYFSYDVKMKEKGDIPEGYSVSREKKERFSLILESASTNQTSMYLCTSSFRQPDQPQHFGDGTRLSIL.

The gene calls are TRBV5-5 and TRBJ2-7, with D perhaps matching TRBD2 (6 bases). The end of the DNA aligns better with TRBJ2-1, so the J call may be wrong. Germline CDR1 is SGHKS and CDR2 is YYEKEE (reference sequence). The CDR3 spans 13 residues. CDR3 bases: TGTGCCAGCAGCAGGGACTTGGGGTCTGAGCAGTTCTTC. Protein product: CASSRDLGSEQFF.

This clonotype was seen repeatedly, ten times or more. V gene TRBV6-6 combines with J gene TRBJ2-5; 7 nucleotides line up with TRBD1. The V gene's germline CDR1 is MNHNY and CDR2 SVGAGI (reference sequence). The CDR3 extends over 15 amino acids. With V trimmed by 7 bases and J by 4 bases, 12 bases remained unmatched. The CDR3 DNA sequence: TGTGCCAGCACCGACCCGCGTAGGGGGCGAGAGACCCAGTACTTC. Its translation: CASTDPRRGRETQYF.

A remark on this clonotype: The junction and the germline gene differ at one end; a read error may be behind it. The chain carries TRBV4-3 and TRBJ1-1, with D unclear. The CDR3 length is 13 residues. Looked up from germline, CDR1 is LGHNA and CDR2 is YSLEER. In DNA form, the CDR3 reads TGCCCCAGCAGCCAAATTCTCGGGGCTGAAGCTTTCTTT. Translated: CPSSQILGAEAFF.